Below, one T cell receptor beta chain is given with its context. Its antigen is still unknown. This specimen comes from a study of T cells in localized non-small cell lung cancer. Per germline, CDR1 SGDLS and CDR2 YYNGEE. Trimming cost V 5 bases and J 9 bases, with 18 bases left between them. The CDR3 spans 14 residues. Here immunoSEQ multiplex PCR was the method, and the copy in TCRdb shows in-frame clones only, minus some. The table has a few thousand clones, roughly 25% seen once. Overall study results and limits: Sequence data derive from only one tumor region, so heterogeneity remains possible.

This material consisted of lung tumor tissue, taken before any cancer treatment. This sequence joins TRBV9 and TRBJ2-1; no firm D call. The receptor was derived from a man aged 40-75 years with stage I lung adenocarcinoma. CDR3 residues: CASSAEPLTAEQFF. As DNA, the CDR3 is TGTGCCAGCAGTGCTGAACCCCTTACGGCTGAGCAGTTCTTC.